These T cell receptor beta chains were read from a single sample in a study of cytomegalovirus exposure and HLA in healthy donors. Produced via immunoSEQ multiplex PCR; TCRdb's table is partial and in-frame only. The sample lists 80,000 to 90,000 clones, approximately 96% occurring once. The sequenced sample consisted of PBMCs. The receptors derive from a man between 18 and 35 years old in good health and CMV-seronegative. The CDR3 runs from the conserved cysteine through the conserved F or W. D genes are given only for firm matches. Some rows have no size entry. The others give once, few or many, or a class for an expanded clone.

d_call	v_call	j_call	clone_size	cdr3_nt	cdr3_aa
TRBD1	TRBV15	TRBJ2-7	.	TGTGCCACCAGCAGGTCCCGGGACAGCTCTCAAGGGGAGCAGTACTTC	CATSRSRDSSQGEQYF
TRBD1	TRBV4-1	TRBJ1-4	.	TGCGCCAGCAGCCCCCCGGGACAGCATAATGAAAAACTGTTTTTT	CASSPPGQHNEKLFF
TRBD1	TRBV27	TRBJ1-2	.	TGTGCCAGCAGTTCTGACAGGGATGACGGCTACACCTTC	CASSSDRDDGYTF
TRBD1	TRBV2	TRBJ1-2	.	TGTGCCAGCAGCCAACAGGGGTTTAGAGGCTACACCTTC	CASSQQGFRGYTF
.	TRBV28	TRBJ2-4	.	TGTGCCAGCAGTTTTACAGGTTCCGGTAACATTCAGTACTTC	CASSFTGSGNIQYF
TRBD1	TRBV6-6	TRBJ2-7	.	TGTGCCAGCACCCTTGGACAGGGGAAGGGCGAGCAGTACTTC	CASTLGQGKGEQYF
TRBD2	TRBV7-9	TRBJ2-3	.	TGTGCCAGCAGCTCCGGACTAGCGGGAGGGCCAGATACGCAGTATTTT	CASSSGLAGGPDTQYF
TRBD2	TRBV28	TRBJ2-3	.	TGTGCCAGCAGTCTAGCGGGAGGGGACGATACGCAGTATTTT	CASSLAGGDDTQYF
.	TRBV20-1	TRBJ2-3	.	TGCAGTGCTCGAAGGGGGAATACGCAGTATTTT	CSARRGNTQYF
.	TRBV5-1	TRBJ1-1	.	TGCGCCAGCAGCTCAAAGCTTAACACAGATGAAGCTTTCTTT	CASSSKLNTDEAFF
.	TRBV6-6	TRBJ1-3	.	TGTGCCAGCAGTACCCCGAGGGGGGGTCCTGGAAACACCATATATTTT	CASSTPRGGPGNTIYF
.	TRBV15	TRBJ1-5	.	TGTGCCACCAGCAGAGACGGGGGTAGCAATCAGCCCCAGCATTTT	CATSRDGGSNQPQHF
TRBD2	TRBV20-1	TRBJ2-3	.	TGCAGTGCCACAGCGGGGACCACGCAGTATTTT	CSATAGTTQYF
.	TRBV4-2	TRBJ2-7	once	TGTGCCAGCAGCCAAGATGGGGAGTGGCAGTACTTC	CASSQDGEWQYF
TRBD2	TRBV2	TRBJ2-1	.	TGTGCCAGGGGCGGCGGGAGATCGAATGAGCAGTTCTTC	CARGGGRSNEQFF
.	TRBV2	TRBJ2-2	.	TGTGCCAGCCGCTCTAGCGTTACCGGGGAGCTGTTTTTT	CASRSSVTGELFF
TRBD1	TRBV2	TRBJ1-2	.	TGTGCCAGCAGTGAAGCGAGACAGGGAGTCCGGGGTGGCTACACCTTC	CASSEARQGVRGGYTF
.	TRBV7-9	TRBJ2-3	.	TGTGCCAGCAGCTTAGCGCAAGGGGCAGATACGCAGTATTTT	CASSLAQGADTQYF
.	TRBV19	TRBJ1-1	.	TGTGCCAGTAGTATAGCACAGTTAGAGCCGAACACTGAAGCTTTCTTT	CASSIAQLEPNTEAFF
.	TRBV9	TRBJ2-5	.	TGTGCCAGCAGCGTCTCTACGGGACTCCAGCCCTCAGAGACCCAGTACTTC	CASSVSTGLQPSETQYF
.	TRBV19	TRBJ1-2	.	TGTGCCAGTAAGACAAACTATGGCTACACCTTC	CASKTNYGYTF
.	TRBV5-1	TRBJ1-3	.	TGCGCCAGCAGCTTGGGCCTTTCGGGGTCGAGCTCTGGAAACACCATATATTTT	CASSLGLSGSSSGNTIYF
TRBD2	TRBV7-9	TRBJ2-5	.	TGTGCCAGCAGCTTCTCAGCGGGAGTGTGGGAGACCCAGTACTTC	CASSFSAGVWETQYF
.	TRBV7-3	TRBJ2-2	.	TGTGCCAGCAGCTTAAGGGGAGGCGGGGAGCTGTTTTTT	CASSLRGGGELFF
.	TRBV21-1	TRBJ2-7	.	TGTGCCAGCAGCCCCCTAAAAGGGGGGGGGCCCATTATGACCTACGAGCAGTACTTC	CASSPLKGGGPIMTYEQYF
TRBD2	TRBV19	TRBJ2-5	.	TGTGCCAGTAGTACCGGCCAGCGGGGGCTCCAAGAGACCCAGTACTTC	CASSTGQRGLQETQYF
.	TRBV5-1	TRBJ1-1	.	TGCGCCAGCAGAATGACAGGGAACACTGAAGCTTTCTTT	CASRMTGNTEAFF
.	TRBV30	TRBJ2-1	.	TGTGCCTGGAGTGTTTATCCAAAGGAGGGCCCTTACAATGAGCAGTTCTTC	CAWSVYPKEGPYNEQFF
.	TRBV30	TRBJ1-1	.	TGTGCCTGGCGGAAAAGGCGGGGGACTGAAGCTTTCTTT	CAWRKRRGTEAFF
TRBD1	TRBV19	TRBJ2-3	.	TGTGCCAGTAGTACCGGCGTCGGGACAGGGGCGACACGCGACACAGATACGCAGTATTTT	CASSTGVGTGATRDTDTQYF
.	TRBV7-9	TRBJ2-5	.	TGTGCCAGCAGCTTACAGGGGATTGGGGAGACCCAGTACTTC	CASSLQGIGETQYF
.	TRBV28	TRBJ2-7	few	TGTGCCAGCAGTCCCCTAGACAGGGATCGGGAGGAGCAGTACTTC	CASSPLDRDREEQYF
.	TRBV27	TRBJ1-5	.	TGTGCCAGCAGTTTGGCAGGGAAGAATCAGCCCCAGCATTTT	CASSLAGKNQPQHF
.	TRBV30	TRBJ2-5	.	TGTGCCTGGAGTGAAACAGCTCAAGAGACCCAGTACTTC	CAWSETAQETQYF
TRBD2	TRBV30	TRBJ2-5	.	TGTGCCTGGAGACGACTAGCGGGATTCGGAGAGACCCAGTACTTC	CAWRRLAGFGETQYF
.	TRBV6-1	TRBJ2-3	.	TGTGCCAGCAGTGAAGTAGGCCCGGCTCGGGGCACAGATACGCAGTATTTT	CASSEVGPARGTDTQYF
TRBD2	TRBV28	TRBJ2-7	.	TGTGCCAGCAGTTTGGCGCGTCGAGCGGGAGTGGAGCAGTACTTC	CASSLARRAGVEQYF
TRBD1	TRBV5-8	TRBJ1-2	.	TGTGCCAGCAGCTTGGAGCGACAGGGGAGCAACACCTTC	CASSLERQGSNTF
TRBD1	TRBV18	TRBJ2-6	.	TGTGCCAGCTCACCGCAGGGGGTGCCTGGGGCCAACGTCCTGACTTTC	CASSPQGVPGANVLTF
.	TRBV19	TRBJ2-1	.	TGTGCCAGTAGTAAAACTAGAACCTCCTACAATGAGCAGTTCTTC	CASSKTRTSYNEQFF
TRBD2	TRBV5-1	TRBJ2-3	once	TGCGCCAGCAGCCGAGACACTAGCGGGGGGGTCTACGGCACAGATACGCAGTATTTT	CASSRDTSGGVYGTDTQYF
TRBD1	TRBV4-1	TRBJ2-1	.	TGCGCCAGCAGCCCAGGCACAGGGGGAGCTGAGCAGTTCTTC	CASSPGTGGAEQFF
TRBD1	TRBV7-9	TRBJ1-2	.	TGTGCCAGCAGCTTGTTACAGGGGGCAGAAGGCTACACCTTC	CASSLLQGAEGYTF
TRBD2	TRBV27	TRBJ2-7	.	TGTGCCAGCAGTCCCGGGATAGCGGGATCCTACGAGCAGTACTTC	CASSPGIAGSYEQYF
.	TRBV6-1	TRBJ2-3	.	TGTGCCAGCAGCTTTAGCGCGAGCACAGATACGCAGTATTTT	CASSFSASTDTQYF
.	TRBV30	TRBJ1-2	.	TGTGCCTGGAAAAGGGAGTGGTCAGATGGCTACACCTTC	CAWKREWSDGYTF
.	TRBV6-1	TRBJ1-2	.	TGTGCCAGCAGTAGGGAAGCCAGGGGTGGCTACACCTTC	CASSREARGGYTF
TRBD2	TRBV9	TRBJ2-1	.	TGTGCCAGCAGCCCCGTAGCGGGAGTCGGGTATGAGCAGTTCTTC	CASSPVAGVGYEQFF